The entry below describes one TCR beta chain. This entry comes from a study of PD-L1 blockade in urothelial cancer. The time point is: peripheral blood 6 weeks after treatment start. Generated by immunoSEQ multiplex PCR, the TCRdb table keeps only in-frame clones and is missing some. The sample includes about 50,000 clones, around nine tenths seen only once; the top ten take 2% to 3%. The sequencing here drew on PBMCs, taken around atezolizumab (anti-PD-L1) treatment. This receptor was identified in a man aged 60 to 75 with urothelial cancer.

The DNA of the CDR3 is TGTGCCAGCAGCTCCCGGACAGGCCGTCTCGACTATGGCTACACCTTC. This codes for CASSSRTGRLDYGYTF. The gene calls are TRBV7-9 and TRBJ1-2, with 7 nucleotides matching TRBD1. This CDR3 has 16 amino acids. The V gene's germline CDR1 is SEHNR and CDR2 FQNEAQ (reference sequence). Trimming removed 4 bases from V and 3 bases from J; junction bases left unmatched: 11.